This T cell receptor (beta chain) originates from a study of CD8+CD57+ T cells in acquired aplastic anemia. Across the study: Healthy-donor CD4+ cells averaged approximately 10 million reads.

Study-level points and caveats: Statistical testing detected no significant gap in CD8+ Simpson's diversity between patients and controls. Between patients and controls, about 30 CD8+ CDR3 sequences were found in common.

The use of genomic DNA as template underpinned the TCR beta VDJ and CDR3 profiling. TCRdb re-called the reads with MiXCR, one entry per CDR3 protein. Of a few hundred thousand distinct CDR3 sequences listed, around 32% are singletons. The CDR3 is 14 amino acids. The germline gives CDR1 SGHVS, CDR2 FNYEAQ. V lost 5 bases, J lost 8 bases, and 15 bases lay in between. With regard to this clonotype: Its antigen is undetermined.

The chain uses TRBV7-6 and TRBJ2-2, with a possible D match to TRBD2 (6 bases). The source material was sorted CD4+, CD8+, or CD8+CD57+ T cells (not recorded which) from PBMCs. The receptor was derived from a human donor in good health, serving as a control. The DNA for the CDR3 is TGTGCCAGCAGCCCAAGACCCGGGACTGGGGAGCTGTTTTTT. It codes for CASSPRPGTGELFF. Filled out from reference TRBV7-6 and TRBJ2-2, the complete variable domain reads GAGVSQSPRYKVTKRGQDVALRCDPISGHVSLYWYRQALGQGPEFLTYFNYEAQQDKSGLPNDRFSAERPEGSISTLTIQRTEQRDSAMYRCASSPRPGTGELFFGEGSRLTVL.